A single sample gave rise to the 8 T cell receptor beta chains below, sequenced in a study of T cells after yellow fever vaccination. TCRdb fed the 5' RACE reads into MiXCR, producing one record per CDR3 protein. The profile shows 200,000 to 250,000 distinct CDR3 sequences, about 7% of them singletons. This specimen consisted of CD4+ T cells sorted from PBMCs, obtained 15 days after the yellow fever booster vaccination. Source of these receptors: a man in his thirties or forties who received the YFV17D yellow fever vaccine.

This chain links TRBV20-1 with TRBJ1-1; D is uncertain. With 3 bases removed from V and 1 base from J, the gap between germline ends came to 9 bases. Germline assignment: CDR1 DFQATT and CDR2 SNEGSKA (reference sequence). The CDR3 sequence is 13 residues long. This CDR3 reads CSARDLQNTEAFF. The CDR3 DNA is TGCAGTGCTAGGGACCTGCAGAACACTGAAGCTTTCTTT.

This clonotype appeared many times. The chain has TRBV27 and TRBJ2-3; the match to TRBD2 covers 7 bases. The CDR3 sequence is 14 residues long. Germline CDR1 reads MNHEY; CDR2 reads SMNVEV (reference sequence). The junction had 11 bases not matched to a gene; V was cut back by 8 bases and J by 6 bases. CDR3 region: CASAGRERYDTQYF. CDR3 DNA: TGTGCCAGCGCGGGGCGGGAGCGGTATGATACGCAGTATTTT.

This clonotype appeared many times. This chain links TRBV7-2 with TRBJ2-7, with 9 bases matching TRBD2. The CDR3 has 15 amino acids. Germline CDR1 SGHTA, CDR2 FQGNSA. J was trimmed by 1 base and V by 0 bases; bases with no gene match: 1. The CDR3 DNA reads TGTGCCAGCAGCTTAGCTAGCGGGAGTTCCTACGAGCAGTACTTC. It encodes CASSLASGSSYEQYF.

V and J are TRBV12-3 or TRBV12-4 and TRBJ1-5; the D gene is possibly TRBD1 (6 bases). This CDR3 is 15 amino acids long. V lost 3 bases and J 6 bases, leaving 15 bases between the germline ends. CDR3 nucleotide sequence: TGTGCCAGCAGTTTTTCCGGGGGCGCGGGTCAGCCCCAGCATTTT. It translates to CASSFSGGAGQPQHF.

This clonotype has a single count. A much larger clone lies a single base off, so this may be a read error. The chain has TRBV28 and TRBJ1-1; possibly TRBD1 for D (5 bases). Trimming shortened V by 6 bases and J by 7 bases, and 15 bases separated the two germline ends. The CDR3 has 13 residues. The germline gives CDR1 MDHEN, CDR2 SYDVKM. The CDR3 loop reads CASSGTSGFEAFF. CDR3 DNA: TGTGCCAGCAGCGGGACGAGTGGCTTTGAAGCTTTCTTT.

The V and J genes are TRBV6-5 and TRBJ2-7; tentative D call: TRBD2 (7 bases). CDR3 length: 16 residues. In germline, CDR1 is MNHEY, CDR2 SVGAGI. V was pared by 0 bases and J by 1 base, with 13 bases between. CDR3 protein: CASSYSTGGRSYEQYF. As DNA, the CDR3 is TGTGCCAGCAGTTACTCGACGGGGGGCCGGTCCTACGAGCAGTACTTC.

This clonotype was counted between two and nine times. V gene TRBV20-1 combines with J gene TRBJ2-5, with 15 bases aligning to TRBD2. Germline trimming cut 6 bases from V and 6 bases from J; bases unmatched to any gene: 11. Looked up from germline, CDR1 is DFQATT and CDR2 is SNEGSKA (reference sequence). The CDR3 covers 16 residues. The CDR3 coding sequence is TGCAGTGCGACTGGGGGACTAGCGGGAGGAGGGAAGACCCAGTACTTC. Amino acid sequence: CSATGGLAGGGKTQYF.

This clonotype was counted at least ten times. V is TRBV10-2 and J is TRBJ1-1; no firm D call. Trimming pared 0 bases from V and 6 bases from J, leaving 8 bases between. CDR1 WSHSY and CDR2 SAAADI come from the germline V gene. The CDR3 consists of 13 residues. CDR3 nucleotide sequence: TGCGCCAGCAGTGAGTCGAGGTGGCCTGAAGCTTTCTTT. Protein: CASSESRWPEAFF.